The subject of this entry is one T cell receptor (beta chain). This clonotype was observed a few times. Its antigen is currently not known. Base-call qualities are not available, and no considerably larger clone is one nucleotide away. The library was produced with 5' RACE. Sequencing used a NextSeq 500. In the TCR library protocol, unique molecular identifiers were attached to individual cDNA molecules to correct for PCR bias and sequencing error. TCR alpha and beta chains were both sequenced, and the abundances of alpha and beta sequences in each sample were closely correlated with each other. In the source study's methods: Decombinator V4 was used to perform V gene, J gene and CDR3 annotation of TCR sequences. Expanded TCRs were defined as changing significantly between any two time points under a Poisson model with p below 0.0001. TCR abundances were normalised to the total number of TCRs sequenced per sample and were expressed as counts per million. TRAV1-2 paired with TRAJ12, TRAJ20 or TRAJ33 defined MAIT TCRs, while TRAV10 paired with TRAJ18 defined iNKT TCRs. VDJdb, accessed 1 November 2021, was searched for CMV, EBV and SARS-CoV-2 annotated TCRs, excluding TCRs annotated for multiple antigens. Starting from the raw public reads, TCRdb applied fastp trimming at Q25, assembled clones with MiXCR and retained in-frame beta chains. Here each entry gathers all rows of one CDR3 protein and keeps the most common genes and DNA. What appears here as the V and J calls and clone size reflects TCRdb's work, not the paper's. The table for this sample lists about 110,000 distinct CDR3 sequences; around 12% of them were counted only once. The ten largest account for approximately 4% of the sample.

The data originate from a study of early T cells in non-severe SARS-CoV-2 infection (dated by TCRdb to about 2021). In the study overall: TCR sequencing used bulk RNA from unsorted whole blood, so alpha and beta chains could not be paired.

Based on the germline V gene, the CDR1 and CDR2 sequences are MDHEN and SYDVKM. The CDR3 runs 11 amino acids, cysteine and phenylalanine included. Only the CDR3 DNA is retained, 33 bases long and in frame from the first base. Trimming takes 1 base from V and 10 bases from J, and the germline ends sit 7 bases apart. The paper's findings and limits, for the study overall: VDJdb matching was skewed toward anti-spike CD8 responses and likely underestimated virus-specific expansions by missing private and CD4 specificities.

This was a case-control study nested in a cohort of healthcare workers in London, UK, who had nasopharyngeal swab PCR tests and blood samples taken every week. Healthcare workers were recruited during the week of the UK lockdown, between 23 and 31 March 2020, and followed weekly for up to roughly 15 weeks. The chain links TRBV28 with TRBJ1-1, with the D gene call left open. The sequence derives from an adult who was a healthcare worker with PCR-confirmed SARS-CoV-2 infection or an uninfected control (not recorded which). Sequencing used whole blood, obtained at baseline. The CDR3 corresponds to CASSLYLLAFF. The DNA sequence is as follows: TGTGCCAGCAGTTTATATTTGCTAGCTTTCTTT.